Listed here are 5 T cell receptor beta chains from one sample, sequenced in a study of T cells in Graves' hyperthyroidism and ophthalmopathy. From RNA transcripts, TCR beta CDR3 regions were amplified. Researchers ran a first-round RT-PCR on the TCR CDR3 using the HTBI primer set. TCRdb reprocessed the multiplex PCR reads via MiXCR and lists one record per CDR3 protein. This table has 450,000 to 650,000 distinct CDR3 sequences, 14% appearing once. Sequences were obtained from blood. Receptors were obtained from a woman aged 18-30 years with Graves' ophthalmopathy.

This clonotype was recorded at least ten times. V usage is TRBV13 and J usage is TRBJ2-1, with TRBD2 matching 11 bases. Germline CDR1 and CDR2: PRHDT and FYEKMQ (reference sequence). This CDR3 is 17 amino acids long. With 5 bases clipped from V and 5 bases from J, the junction kept 11 bases outside the gene matches. The CDR3 nucleotides are TGTGCCAGCAGCCGAAAACTAGCGGGAGCCTTCCACAATGAGCAGTTCTTC. Translation: CASSRKLAGAFHNEQFF.

This clonotype was seen repeatedly, ten times or more. This sequence joins TRBV11-3 and TRBJ2-1; the D gene could be TRBD1 or TRBD2 (6 bases each). The CDR3 totals 13 residues. The V end was cut by 4 bases, the J end by 8 bases, with 12 bases between. Germline V lookup: CDR1 SGHNT, CDR2 YENEEA. The CDR3 nucleotides are TGTGCCAGCAGCTCCGGAGGGGGGTATGAGCAGTTCTTC. Amino acid sequence: CASSSGGGYEQFF.

This clonotype has a single count. This may be a read error, as it is one base from a much larger clone. The rearrangement joins TRBV20-1 to TRBJ2-7; D perhaps matches TRBD1 (6 bases). Germline values: CDR1 DFQATT, CDR2 SNEGSKA (reference sequence). This CDR3 has 14 residues. Trimming cost V 1 base and J 0 bases, with 10 bases left between them. CDR3 DNA sequence: TGCAGTGCTAGAGGGACAGCCCGCTCCTACGAGCAGTACTTC. Translation: CSARGTARSYEQYF.

This clonotype was recorded at least ten times. V is TRBV3-1 and J is TRBJ2-3, with a possible D match to TRBD2 (5 bases). V lost 4 bases and J 2 bases, leaving 13 bases between the germline ends. The germline V gene has CDR1 LGHDT and CDR2 YNNKEL (reference sequence). The CDR3 totals 15 residues. CDR3 region: CASSPYQRNTDTQYF. In nucleotides, the CDR3 is TGTGCCAGCAGCCCCTACCAGCGGAACACAGATACGCAGTATTTT.

There are many counts of this clonotype. This chain joins TRBV4-1 and TRBJ2-3; D possibly corresponds to TRBD1 (5 bases). Trimming removed 0 bases from V and 0 bases from J, with 10 bases in between. The germline gives CDR1 MGHRA, CDR2 YSYEKL. The CDR3 covers 16 residues. The CDR3 nucleotides read TGCGCCAGCAGCCAAGAATACAGGTCTAGCACAGATACGCAGTATTTT. This translates into CASSQEYRSSTDTQYF.